The 30 T cell receptor beta chains below were found in one sample sequenced in a study of blood T cell repertoires in COVID-19 (TCRdb year 2020). Receptor libraries were prepared by the immunoSEQ multiplex PCR assay. Imported from immuneACCESS, the table was reduced by TCRdb to in-frame sequences with V and J called. These copies leave out some clones; in studies compared against another copy, an unresolved V gene accounts for under half, and the cause of the remainder is not known. Present in this sample are about 160,000 clones, under 95% of which were seen just once. The ten largest account for less than 2.5% of the sample. Sequences were obtained from peripheral blood. These receptors all come from a man aged 18 to 35 with acute or convalescent COVID-19.

V usage is TRBV5-1 and J usage is TRBJ2-5, with a weak D call TRBD1 (6 bases). Germline V CDR1 and CDR2: SGHRS, YFSETQ. Between the trimmed V and J ends, which lost 4 bases and 1 base, there was a span of 11 bases. The CDR3 sequence is 14 residues long. Written as DNA, the CDR3 is TGCGCCAGCAGCCAACAGGGCCCCCAAGAGACCCAGTACTTC. Encoded protein: CASSQQGPQETQYF.

The chain has TRBV29-1 and TRBJ2-1; no clear D gene. The CDR3 contains 10 residues. Per the germline V gene, CDR1 is SQVTM and CDR2 is ANQGSEA. Trimming took off 4 bases at V and 8 bases at J, with 6 bases between the two ends. CDR3 region: CSVVSYEQFF. CDR3 DNA sequence: TGCAGCGTTGTTTCGTATGAGCAGTTCTTC.

The chain employs TRBV4-1 and TRBJ1-1; D is undetermined. Germline V lookup: CDR1 MGHRA, CDR2 YSYEKL. The CDR3 sequence is 11 residues long. V dropped 3 bases and J dropped 7 bases, with 6 bases sitting between them. The CDR3 sequence: CASSQGGEAFF. The CDR3 DNA reads TGCGCCAGCAGCCAGGGAGGTGAAGCTTTCTTT.

This clone was recorded only once. The chain uses TRBV5-6 and TRBJ1-5; no clear D gene. This CDR3 is built from 14 residues. Germline CDR1 SGHDT, CDR2 YYEEEE. V was clipped by 0 bases and J by 3 bases, with 7 bases between them. CDR3 DNA sequence: TGTGCCAGCAGCTTGGAGGACTACAATCAGCCCCAGCATTTT. Translation: CASSLEDYNQPQHF.

The chain uses TRBV19 and TRBJ1-5; D remains unclear. The CDR3 covers 13 residues. Germline-derived CDR1 and CDR2 are LNHDA and SQIVND (reference sequence). Trimming shortened V by 3 bases and J by 3 bases, and 6 bases separated the two germline ends. CDR3 bases: TGTGCCAGTAGTATCTTACTCAATCAGCCCCAGCATTTT. It is translated as CASSILLNQPQHF.

This clone was detected only once. The CDR3 loop reads CASSKGSSAYTF. The CDR3, as DNA: TGTGCCAGCAGTAAGGGGTCCTCCGCGTACACCTTC. V usage is TRBV7-9 and J usage is TRBJ1-2; D perhaps matches TRBD1 (5 bases). Trimming left V 6 bases short and J 11 bases short, with 16 bases between. Germline assignment: CDR1 SEHNR and CDR2 FQNEAQ (reference sequence). This CDR3 is built from 12 residues.

Here the CDR3 reads CASSVDTGGGQPQHF. Here the CDR3 DNA reads TGTGCCAGCAGCGTAGATACAGGGGGCGGTCAGCCCCAGCATTTT. This chain connects TRBV9 to TRBJ1-5; 9 bases are a match to TRBD1. J was trimmed by 6 bases and V by 0 bases; bases with no gene match: 4. The CDR3 totals 15 residues. CDR1 is SGDLS, CDR2 YYNGEE, per germline.

This clone has only a few counts. The DNA of the CDR3 is TGCGGGTCGGGGGCAACTAATGAAAAACTGTTTTTT. As protein: CGSGATNEKLFF. This rearrangement joins TRBV29-1 to TRBJ1-4; D perhaps matches TRBD1 (5 bases). Germline-derived CDR1 and CDR2 are SQVTM and ANQGSEA. This CDR3 comprises 12 residues. Combining the CDR3 with reference TRBV29-1 and TRBJ1-4 gives the whole variable domain SAVISQKPSRDICQRGTSLTIQCQVDSQVTMMFWYRQQPGQSLTLIATANQGSEATYESGFVIDKFPISRPNLTFSTLTVSNMSPEDSSIYLCGSGATNEKLFFGSGTQLSVL.

The chain is built from TRBV11-3 and TRBJ2-1, with D unclear. V was shortened by 6 bases and J by 5 bases, with 5 bases between the two germline ends. Per the germline V gene, CDR1 is SGHNT and CDR2 is YENEEA. This CDR3 is 11 amino acids long. CDR3 DNA sequence: TGTGCCAGCAGTACAAACAATGAGCAGTTCTTC. Amino acids: CASSTNNEQFF. Full variable domain (rest looked up from reference TRBV11-3 and TRBJ2-1): EAGVVQSPRYKIIEKKQPVAFWCNPISGHNTLYWYLQNLGQGPELLIRYENEEAVDDSQLPKDRFSAERLKGVDSTLKIQPAELGDSAVYLCASSTNNEQFFGPGTRLTVL.

The chain couples TRBV19 to TRBJ1-2; 8 bases fit TRBD1. This CDR3 comprises 15 residues. The V gene end was trimmed by 3 bases and the J gene end by 8 bases; junction bases not matched to a gene: 11. Germline V gene lookup returns CDR1 LNHDA and CDR2 SQIVND (reference sequence). The CDR3 reads CASSISLGQGGGYTF. Written as DNA, the CDR3 is TGTGCCAGTAGTATTAGTCTAGGACAGGGAGGCGGCTACACCTTC.

The chain has TRBV30 and TRBJ1-2; 8 nucleotides align to TRBD1. The ends lost 4 bases at V and 4 bases at J; junction bases unmatched: 11. The length of the CDR3 is 15 residues. Germline CDR1 is GTSNPN and CDR2 is SVGIG (reference sequence). CDR3: CAWNSQGAIPYGYTF. The CDR3 coding sequence is TGTGCCTGGAACTCCCAGGGGGCGATTCCCTATGGCTACACCTTC. Full variable domain (missing parts from reference TRBV30 and TRBJ1-2): SQTIHQWPATLVQPVGSPLSLECTVEGTSNPNLYWYRQAAGRGLQLLFYSVGIGQISSEVPQNLSASRPQDRQFILSSKKLLLSDSGFYLCAWNSQGAIPYGYTFGSGTRLTVV.

The table lists this clone with a few counts. The chain joins TRBV5-1 to TRBJ2-3; 9 positions match TRBD1. V trimming: 4 bases; J trimming: 0 bases; junction bases outside the gene matches: 12. Germline-derived CDR1 and CDR2 are SGHRS and YFSETQ. The CDR3 covers 18 residues. CDR3: CASSLRQGGRSSTDTQYF. CDR3 nucleotide sequence: TGCGCCAGCAGCCTAAGACAGGGGGGCCGTTCTAGCACAGATACGCAGTATTTT. Using reference TRBV5-1 and TRBJ2-3 for the parts outside the CDR3, the full variable domain is KAGVTQTPRYLIKTRGQQVTLSCSPISGHRSVSWYQQTPGQGLQFLFEYFSETQRNKGNFPGRFSGRQFSNSRSEMNVSTLELGDSALYLCASSLRQGGRSSTDTQYFGPGTRLTVL.

The chain combines TRBV24-1 with TRBJ2-7; 11 bases fit TRBD2. V lost 6 bases and J lost 6; bases outside the gene matches: 3. Germline V gene lookup returns CDR1 KGHDR and CDR2 SFDVKD. The CDR3 has 13 amino acids. CDR3 sequence (DNA): TGTGCCACCAGTACTAGCGGGAGCCTCGAGCAGTACTTC. Translated: CATSTSGSLEQYF.

The chain employs TRBV7-2 and TRBJ1-3; 7 nucleotides match TRBD1. There are 13 residues in the CDR3. The germline CDR1 and CDR2 sequences are SGHTA and FQGNSA. The J segment lost 7 bases and the V segment lost 5 bases, leaving 5 bases of the junction unmatched. The CDR3 DNA follows: TGTGCCAGCAGCCTGGGACAGTCGAACACCATATATTTT. Translated: CASSLGQSNTIYF.

The chain has TRBV2 and TRBJ2-6; 9 bases align to TRBD1. Trimming took 0 bases from V and 4 from J; bases not matched to a gene: 13. The CDR3 is 20 residues long. The germline CDR1 and CDR2 sequences are SNHLY and FYNNEI. The CDR3 spells CASSEALSGQGLRGANVLTF. DNA for the CDR3: TGTGCCAGCAGTGAAGCGTTGTCGGGACAGGGACTAAGAGGGGCCAACGTCCTGACTTTC.

CDR3 coding DNA: TGTGCCAGCAGCTCCAAGGGGACTCCATCCAACTATGGCTACACCTTC. Encoded protein: CASSSKGTPSNYGYTF. This chain connects TRBV7-9 to TRBJ1-2; the D gene is possibly TRBD1 (5 bases). The germline V gene has CDR1 SEHNR and CDR2 FQNEAQ (reference sequence). Trimming pared 4 bases from V and 2 bases from J, leaving 17 bases between. The CDR3 has 16 residues.

The CDR3 DNA is TGTGCCAGTAATATGAAACCTAGCGGGACTACCTACAATGAGCAGTTCTTC. Protein product: CASNMKPSGTTYNEQFF. The genes are TRBV19 and TRBJ2-1; 9 bases agree with TRBD2. Per the germline V gene, CDR1 is LNHDA and CDR2 is SQIVND (reference sequence). The CDR3 runs 17 residues. V was clipped by 7 bases and J by 2 bases; unmatched bases: 12.

This clone was detected only a few times. The chain joins TRBV6-2 or TRBV6-3 to TRBJ2-2; D gene unclear. Germline loops: CDR1 MNHEY, CDR2 SVGEGT. The CDR3 is 16 amino acids. V was pared by 5 bases and J by 0 bases, with 13 bases between. This chain's CDR3 is CASSPFSAANTGELFF. CDR3 DNA sequence: TGTGCCAGCAGTCCCTTCAGTGCTGCGAACACCGGGGAGCTGTTTTTT.

J is TRBJ2-7 and V is TRBV5-1, with TRBD1 matching over 11 bases. V trimming: 4 bases; J trimming: 2 bases; junction bases outside the gene matches: 5. Per the germline V gene, CDR1 is SGHRS and CDR2 is YFSETQ. This CDR3 comprises 15 residues. CDR3 amino acids: CASSEGGQGAYEQYF. Written as DNA, the CDR3 is TGCGCCAGCAGCGAGGGGGGACAGGGGGCCTACGAGCAGTACTTC.

The J gene is TRBJ1-1, the V gene TRBV2; the D is unclear. V was pared by 9 bases and J by 2 bases, with 13 bases between. This CDR3 has 13 residues. Germline V lookup: CDR1 SNHLY, CDR2 FYNNEI. The CDR3 loop reads CASSGSFNTEAFF. CDR3 nucleotides: TGTGCCAGTTCGGGGTCCTTCAACACTGAAGCTTTCTTT.

This clone was found once. The gene calls are TRBV5-1 and TRBJ1-3, with D hard to call. This CDR3 is built from 14 residues. The germline V gene encodes CDR1 SGHRS and CDR2 YFSETQ. The ends were cut back, 5 bases at V and 0 bases at J, with 9 bases in the middle. This chain's CDR3 is CASRRGLSGNTIYF. CDR3 in DNA: TGCGCCAGCAGACGAGGACTCTCTGGAAACACCATATATTTT.

This clone showed up just once. V and J are TRBV5-5 and TRBJ1-1, with 9 bases identical to TRBD1. This CDR3 spans 16 amino acids. Per germline, CDR1 SGHKS and CDR2 YYEKEE (reference sequence). Trimming at V came to 0 bases and at J to 0 bases, leaving 3 bases not matched to a gene. In DNA form, the CDR3 reads TGTGCCAGCAGCTTGGACAACAGGGGGCTGAACACTGAAGCTTTCTTT. Protein: CASSLDNRGLNTEAFF.

This chain connects TRBV5-1 to TRBJ1-1, with D perhaps matching TRBD1 (5 bases). The CDR3 has 14 residues. Per germline, CDR1 SGHRS and CDR2 YFSETQ. V was clipped by 5 bases and J by 2 bases, with 13 bases between them. DNA for the CDR3: TGCGCCAGCAGGGAGGGGATGTCAAACACTGAAGCTTTCTTT. Translated, it gives CASREGMSNTEAFF. The variable domain in full, completed from reference TRBV5-1 and TRBJ1-1, reads KAGVTQTPRYLIKTRGQQVTLSCSPISGHRSVSWYQQTPGQGLQFLFEYFSETQRNKGNFPGRFSGRQFSNSRSEMNVSTLELGDSALYLCASREGMSNTEAFFGQGTRLTVV.

This chain joins TRBV2 and TRBJ1-5; D might be TRBD1 (6 bases). This CDR3 has 14 amino acids. V was clipped by 9 bases and J by 4 bases, with 16 bases between them. CDR1 is SNHLY and CDR2 is FYNNEI in the germline V gene. DNA of the CDR3: TGTGCCAGGTCGGTGGGGGCAGGGAATCAGCCCCAGCATTTT. Translating it yields CARSVGAGNQPQHF.

The chain combines TRBV7-9 with TRBJ2-7; possible D gene TRBD1, 5 bases. The V gene lost 4 bases and the J gene lost 2 bases, with 12 bases spanning the gap. Germline V CDR1 and CDR2: SEHNR, FQNEAQ (reference sequence). The CDR3 has 14 residues. The CDR3 loop is CASSSLDIPYEQYF. The CDR3 nucleotides are TGTGCCAGCAGCTCTCTGGACATCCCCTACGAGCAGTACTTC.

V is TRBV5-6 and J is TRBJ1-1, with 7 bases that match TRBD1. CDR1 and CDR2 (germline): SGHDT, YYEEEE. This CDR3 contains 14 residues. Trimming took 1 base from V and 6 from J; bases not matched to a gene: 6. CDR3 nucleotides: TGTGCCAGCAGCTTGAAGGGGGCAGGAGCTGAAGCTTTCTTT. As protein: CASSLKGAGAEAFF.

The chain joins TRBV6-1 to TRBJ2-2, with D perhaps matching TRBD2 (6 bases). The CDR3 sequence is 16 residues long. V dropped 6 bases and J dropped 3 bases, with 17 bases sitting between them. CDR1 is MNHNS, CDR2 SASEGT, per germline. CDR3 nucleotide sequence: TGTGCCAGCAGAGAAATTGGGGGGTATTACACCGGGGAGCTGTTTTTT. Its protein is CASREIGGYYTGELFF.

The J gene is TRBJ1-1, the V gene TRBV19, with D possibly matching TRBD1 (6 bases). Germline values: CDR1 LNHDA, CDR2 SQIVND (reference sequence). V shed 0 bases and J shed 4 bases, with 15 bases lying between them. The CDR3 has 16 residues. The CDR3 loop is CASSIEGGARSTEAFF. CDR3 DNA sequence: TGTGCCAGTAGTATAGAGGGGGGGGCGCGGAGCACTGAAGCTTTCTTT.

The chain is built from TRBV5-6 and TRBJ1-2; D remains ambiguous. The CDR3 extends over 17 amino acids. Germline CDR1 is SGHDT and CDR2 is YYEEEE. V gave up 2 bases and J gave up 5 bases, with 22 bases separating them. The CDR3 DNA reads as TGTGCCAGCAGCTTTGAGCCGGGAAGTGGGCTTAATTATGGCTACACCTTC. This encodes CASSFEPGSGLNYGYTF. The full variable domain, in which reference TRBV5-6 and TRBJ1-2 provide the parts outside the CDR3, is DAGVTQSPTHLIKTRGQQVTLRCSPKSGHDTVSWYQQALGQGPQFIFQYYEEEERQRGNFPDRFSGHQFPNYSSELNVNALLLGDSALYLCASSFEPGSGLNYGYTFGSGTRLTVV.

As to this clone: Mismatch with germline at one junction end may stem from a read error. This chain joins TRBV24-1 and TRBJ2-7, with TRBD1 matching over 9 bases. CDR1 KGHDR and CDR2 SFDVKD come from the germline V gene. The CDR3 covers 13 residues. CDR3 loop: CATSDLEGTGTEW. CDR3 coding DNA: TGTGCCACCAGTGATTTGGAAGGGACAGGGACAGAGTGG.